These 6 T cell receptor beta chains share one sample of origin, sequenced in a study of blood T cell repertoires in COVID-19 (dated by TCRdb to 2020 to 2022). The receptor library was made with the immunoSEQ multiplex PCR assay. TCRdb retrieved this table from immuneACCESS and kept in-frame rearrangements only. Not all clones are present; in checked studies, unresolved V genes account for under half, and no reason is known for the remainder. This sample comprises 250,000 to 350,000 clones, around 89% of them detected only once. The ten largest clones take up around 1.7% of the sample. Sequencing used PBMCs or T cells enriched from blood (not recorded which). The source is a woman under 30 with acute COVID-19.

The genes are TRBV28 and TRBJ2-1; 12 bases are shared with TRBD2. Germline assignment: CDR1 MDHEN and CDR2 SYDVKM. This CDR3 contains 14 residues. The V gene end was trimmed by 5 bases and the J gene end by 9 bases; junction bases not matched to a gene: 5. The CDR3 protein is CASSLAGGGGEQFF. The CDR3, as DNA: TGTGCCAGCAGTCTAGCGGGAGGGGGCGGTGAGCAGTTCTTC.

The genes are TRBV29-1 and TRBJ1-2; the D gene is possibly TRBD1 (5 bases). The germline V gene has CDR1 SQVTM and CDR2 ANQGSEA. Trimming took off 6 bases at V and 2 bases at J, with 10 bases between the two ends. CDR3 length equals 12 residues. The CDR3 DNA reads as TGCAGCGTCCGCAGGGAAAACTATGGCTACACCTTC. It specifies CSVRRENYGYTF.

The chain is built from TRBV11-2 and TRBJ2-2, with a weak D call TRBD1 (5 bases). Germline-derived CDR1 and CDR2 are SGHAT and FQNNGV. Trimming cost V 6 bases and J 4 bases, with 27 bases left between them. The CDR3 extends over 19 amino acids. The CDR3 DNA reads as TGTGCCAGCAGGCCTATCCTACGGACACGTCGAAGGGTCACCGGGGAGCTGTTTTTT. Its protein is CASRPILRTRRRVTGELFF.

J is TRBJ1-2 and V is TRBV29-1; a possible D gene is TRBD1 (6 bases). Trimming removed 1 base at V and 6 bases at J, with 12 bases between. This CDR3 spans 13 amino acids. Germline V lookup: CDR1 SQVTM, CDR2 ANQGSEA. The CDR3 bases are TGCAGCGTTGAAGGGGGGAGGGGGAATGGCTACACCTTC. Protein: CSVEGGRGNGYTF. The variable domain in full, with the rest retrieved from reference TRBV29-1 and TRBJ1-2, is SAVISQKPSRDICQRGTSLTIQCQVDSQVTMMFWYRQQPGQSLTLIATANQGSEATYESGFVIDKFPISRPNLTFSTLTVSNMSPEDSSIYLCSVEGGRGNGYTFGSGTRLTVV.

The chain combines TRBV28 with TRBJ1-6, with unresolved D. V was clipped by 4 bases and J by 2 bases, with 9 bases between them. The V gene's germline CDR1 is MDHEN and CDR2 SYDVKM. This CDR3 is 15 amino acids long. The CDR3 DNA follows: TGTGCCAGCAGTTACCCAGCGCCCTATAATTCACCCCTCCACTTT. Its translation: CASSYPAPYNSPLHF. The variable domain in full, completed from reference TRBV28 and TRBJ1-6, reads DVKVTQSSRYLVKRTGEKVFLECVQDMDHENMFWYRQDPGLGLRLIYFSYDVKMKEKGDIPEGYSVSREKKERFSLILESASTNQTSMYLCASSYPAPYNSPLHFGNGTRLTVT.

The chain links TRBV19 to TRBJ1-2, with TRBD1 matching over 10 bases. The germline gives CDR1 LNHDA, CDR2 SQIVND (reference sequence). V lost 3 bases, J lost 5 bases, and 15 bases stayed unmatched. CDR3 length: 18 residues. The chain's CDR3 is CASSMRQGDRGRIYGYTF. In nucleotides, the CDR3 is TGTGCCAGTAGTATGCGACAAGGAGACAGGGGGCGAATTTATGGCTACACCTTC.